This T cell receptor (beta chain) was retrieved from a study of blood T cell repertoires in COVID-19. This CDR3 is 18 amino acids long. V shed 3 bases, J shed 0 bases, and the junction held 7 bases outside the gene matches. Looked up from germline, CDR1 is SGHAT and CDR2 is FQNNGV. Those who participated ranged in age from roughly 18 to 90 years and resided in approximately 23 US areas. As handled by the study authors: Reference gene primer amplification gave nucleated cell count estimates. Profiled with immunoSEQ multiplex PCR; TCRdb holds only in-frame clones, not every one. V and J calls and clone size are given by that table; D and trimming were obtained from the DNA. This repertoire shows tens of thousands of clones, roughly 80% found once; its top ten account for 3.8%.

The J gene is TRBJ2-1, the V gene TRBV11-2, with 11 bases that match TRBD2. Specimen: PBMCs or T cells enriched from blood (not recorded which). The sequence was obtained from a woman aged 40-49 years with acute COVID-19. Written as DNA, the CDR3 is TGTGCCAGCAGCTTCACCCCGGGACTAGCGGACTCCTACAATGAGCAGTTCTTC. It codes for CASSFTPGLADSYNEQFF. The full variable domain, with the rest looked up from reference TRBV11-2 and TRBJ2-1, is EAGVAQSPRYKIIEKRQSVAFWCNPISGHATLYWYQQILGQGPKLLIQFQNNGVVDDSQLPKDRFSAERLKGVDSTLKIQPAKLEDSAVYLCASSFTPGLADSYNEQFFGPGTRLTVL.